The entry below describes one T cell receptor (beta chain). This clone was found once. The clone's antigen remains unknown. No much larger clonotype is one base removed from it; base qualities were not supplied. CDR1 and CDR2 are read off the germline V gene as SGHDN and FVKESK. Unmatched junction bases come to 3, with V trimmed by 0 bases and J by 4 bases. From the cysteine through the phenylalanine, the CDR3 covers 15 amino acids. Of all the DNA, just the CDR3 is kept, 45 bases in frame from base 1. This entry belongs to a study of cytomegalovirus exposure and HLA in healthy donors (dated by TCRdb to about 2017). Background for the entire study: An earlier analysis of under 600 of the donors reported 250 to 300 Gb of sequence data and roughly 100 million unique TCR beta sequences from about 179 million T cells. The study profiled the T cell repertoires of about 720 subjects by immunosequencing and related them to cytomegalovirus serostatus. Among about 400 genotyped donors of the cohort, an average of around 240,000 unique TCR beta nucleotide sequences was sequenced per donor, of which about 20% were non-productive. High-throughput TCR immunosequencing, statistical association of individual TCRs with disease status, and machine learning were combined to predict cytomegalovirus infection status. The study aimed to test whether cataloging public T cell receptors could reveal signatures of past pathogen exposure. In an earlier analysis of about 590 of the donors, high-throughput TCR beta sequencing was used to judge whether each TCR beta V gene segment behaved as functional or pseudogenic. The number of typed donors differed by locus: about 629-630 for A, B, C, DRB1 and DQB1; roughly 510 for DQA1; 606 for DPA1; and about 450 for DPB1. Donor age, sex, ethnicity and CMV serostatus were compiled alongside the repertoire data. HLA typing covered class I and class II loci at four-digit resolution. An early release that covered about 640 HLA-typed donors contained approximately 300 gigabases of sequencing data and about 84 million unique TCR sequences. A handful of DR-DQ haplotypes were handled as single units for association and clustering because linkage in the cohort was strong. In a later genetic analysis, genome-wide SNP genotypes for 398 of the 666 donors were used, and that subset was treated as a discovery cohort. In addition to the first cohort of several hundred subjects, a separate validation cohort of 120 different subjects was used. Rather than using new phenotypic data, the later analysis identified candidate immune exposures from TCR beta sequences and from how often those sequences occurred across donors. Every repertoire in the discovery cohort had been generated on one and the same sequencing platform. Of the roughly 430 genotyped donors, 65% to 90% fell in the genetic ancestry cluster associated with self-reported Caucasian donors. A later analysis re-analyzed previously published TCR beta repertoires from 660 or so donors and added high-resolution HLA genotyping to study TCR occurrence patterns. The study at large found these results: In a later analysis, some 17,000 TCR beta sequences were associated with specific HLA alleles at a false discovery rate of 0.05. Most TCR sequences were observed very rarely across donors, whereas some public TCRs were present in many individuals. It was suggested by the authors that the approach could potentially be generalized to other disease states and immunological phenotypes. A later genetic analysis associated a missense DCLRE1C variant with V-gene and J-gene trimming of TCR beta chains, and an independent cohort replicated the association. The classifier was reported to diagnose cytomegalovirus status with high specificity and sensitivity in both the original and validation cohorts. Because the 87-base-pair reads could not distinguish some IMGT-functional V segments, including TRBV6-2 and TRBV6-3, those segments were excluded. CMV serostatus was the only immune exposure information available for the cohort. A later analysis reported that several top co-occurrence clusters appeared linked to parvovirus B19, influenza, CMV and Epstein-Barr virus. When HLA alleles, especially DR and DQ, strongly co-occurred, attributing TCR associations to individual alleles was difficult. The study gave a list of 150 to 200 TCR beta chains associated with cytomegalovirus. According to a later genetic analysis, donors in an Asian-associated ancestry cluster had fewer N-insertions in productive TCRs than the roughly 700-donor mean. Because counts were too low, more than 15 rarely observed V segments, including chromosome 9 orphons, were left out of the earlier analysis of 587 of the donors. Sequencing depth was assumed to be roughly uniform across donors in the presence/absence analyses, though that assumption may not hold. A further reported finding was that TCR beta sequences accurately predicted the HLA-A and HLA-B alleles for most subjects in the first cohort. Because HLA typing was missing for some donors at each locus, association tests included only the typed subset. In this cohort, only TCR beta chains were sequenced, and detectable features were limited by the absence of alpha or paired-chain data. Correlated functional status among segregating V segments might reflect linkage disequilibrium, but an unknown experimental factor could not be ruled out. In vitro tests confirmed that a few of the cytomegalovirus-associated TCR beta chains recognize cytomegalovirus antigens. According to a later analysis, most CMV-associated TCR beta chains appeared to be HLA-restricted, and the HLA associations seemed to be driven largely by CMV exposure. A cluster of highly shared sequence variants was judged likely to be a technical artifact of the sequencing pipeline. In a later analysis, HLA-associated TCR beta chains showed more clonal expansion and lower generation probabilities than non-associated chains that were equally common. In a later analysis, the rate of TCR association differed among HLA loci, with DRB1 alleles having the most associated TCRs and HLA-C alleles having the fewest. In an earlier analysis of around 500 of the donors, most TCR beta V segments appeared in productive rearrangements about 87% or about 30% of the time, broadly matching IMGT annotations.

The cohort was made up of 650 to 700 healthy bone marrow donors. At the time of sampling, all cohort members were nominally healthy, though unrecorded immune exposures were likely present. The donor was CMV seropositive and was included in the group of 250 to 300 seropositive cohort members. Each donor provided a peripheral blood sample, and peripheral blood mononuclear cells were used for TCR beta sequencing. Genomic DNA extraction from the blood cell samples was performed with the Qiagen DNeasy Blood Extraction Kit. Libraries came from the immunoSEQ multiplex PCR assay. The multiplex PCR relied on a mix of 60 forward primers for TCR Vbeta segments and 13 reverse primers for TCR Jbeta segments. The CDR3 region of rearranged TCR beta genes was amplified from genomic DNA by a multiplex PCR assay. On the Illumina HiSeq System, the amplified TCR beta libraries were sequenced as 87-base-pair reads. Turning to the authors' computational methods: In a later analysis, tens of millions of unique TCR beta chains were counted across the approximately 620 repertoires, and roughly 10 million of these chains were shared by at least two donors. Raw reads were error-corrected and collapsed into unique sequences by a nearest-neighbor algorithm in which closely related sequences were merged to remove PCR and sequencing errors. Alignment of CDR3 sequences to IMGT reference sequences was used to assign V, D and J gene segments. For a sequence to be retained, a match of at least six nucleotides to both a V gene segment and a J gene segment was required. A rearrangement counted as productive if the CDR3 had no stop codons and remained in frame with V and J, and every other rearrangement counted as non-productive. CDR3 was defined according to IMGT convention as the region running from the second conserved V-encoded cysteine to the conserved J-encoded phenylalanine. Sequences without an unambiguous match to a single V gene segment were excluded from the earlier analysis of 587 of the donors. In an earlier analysis of about 590 of the donors, a V segment was called functional when productive rearrangements were above 56.7%, and segregating when the standard deviation between donors exceeded 5%. To diagnose cytomegalovirus status from the catalog of TCR beta chain sequences, a statistical classification framework was built. V and J gene assignment, in a later analysis, came from comparing TCR nucleotide sequences with IMGT/GENE-DB human TR gene sequences. The TCRdist pipeline was used in a later analysis to assign CDR3 sequences and most-parsimonious VDJ recombination scenarios. In a later analysis, every TCR beta chain was defined by the combination of its CDR3 amino acid sequence and its V-gene family, and reads without a unique V-gene family were dropped. In a later analysis, approximately 640 highly shared, low-generation-probability nucleotide sequences were removed to address suspected cross-contamination and a sequencing artifact. A later analysis calculated a clonal expansion index for each public chain from normalized within-repertoire ranks of inferred template counts. Generation probabilities in a later analysis came from a VDJ recombination model fitted to out-of-frame rearrangements, and those results were checked against IGoR. A later analysis scored TCR-TCR, TCR-HLA and TCR-CMV co-occurrence with hypergeometric tests, applying a repertoire-size bias correction to TCR pairs. False discovery rates were estimated in a later analysis by permuting HLA or CMV assignments 20 times. In a later analysis, co-occurring TCRs were grouped using DBSCAN, and TCRdist sequence similarity was added for clustering within HLA-allele-positive subsets. Co-occurrence clustering excluded repertoires with fewer than 30,000 or more than 120,000 public chains, plus five with anomalous nucleotide sharing. TCRdb stores this immuneACCESS table with in-frame sequences only. Part of the clones is absent; in the studies checked, under half of the shortfall reflects unresolved V genes, and no reason is known for the rest. The V and J calls and clone size are taken from that table; D and trimming were inferred from the DNA. This sample is represented by 100,000 to 150,000 clones; about 80% of them were singletons. The top ten constitute roughly 4% of the sample.

The receptor chain draws on TRBV14 and TRBJ2-1; 7 central bases correspond to TRBD2. Sequenced: PBMCs. The sequence came from a woman in her 40s in good health and CMV-seropositive. The CDR3 protein: CASSQDASGYNEQFF. The nucleotide sequence is TGTGCCAGCAGCCAAGACGCTAGCGGTTACAATGAGCAGTTCTTC.